This T cell receptor (beta chain) comes out of a study of blood T cell repertoires in COVID-19. The germline CDR1 and CDR2 sequences are SGDLS and YYNGEE. This CDR3 region has 16 residues. The trim removed 4 bases at V and 5 bases at J, leaving 10 bases unmatched. This clone appeared a single time. Per the authors' pipeline: Reference gene primer amplification gave nucleated cell count estimates. Using immunoSEQ multiplex PCR, the repertoire was profiled, and TCRdb retains in-frame clones only, with some absent. The DNA was the basis for D and trimming; V, J and clone size are from that table. Seen here are fewer than 450,000 clones, around 89% observed once, and the top ten hold around 13%. In Seattle, patients joined the study during active infection and were tracked longitudinally.

The chain combines TRBV9 with TRBJ2-1; 9 bases match TRBD2. Sequenced sample: peripheral blood. The receptor comes from a woman aged 45 to 65 with COVID-19, enrolled during active disease. CDR3 sequence: CASSHSGVAGDNEQFF. For the CDR3, the DNA is TGTGCCAGCAGCCACTCCGGAGTAGCGGGGGACAATGAGCAGTTCTTC.